This entry concerns a single TCR beta chain. Its antigen is not identified. This sample is drawn from a study of cytomegalovirus exposure and HLA in healthy donors. Study-wide results and caveats: One later analysis reportedly identified an Asian-associated ancestry cluster that showed fewer N-insertions than the approximately 710-donor mean.

PCR primers comprised 60 Vbeta and 13 Jbeta primers. Some clones are missing from TCRdb's copy, which holds only in-frame ones; the method was immunoSEQ multiplex PCR. The data hold 100,000 to 150,000 clones, with approximately 70% observed a single time. Germline-derived CDR1 and CDR2 are SGHRS and YFSETQ. V was pared by 7 bases and J by 2 bases, with 4 bases of the junction left unmatched. The CDR3 extends over 13 amino acids. Donors were nominally healthy when sampled, though unrecorded immune exposures were likely. What was sequenced was PBMCs. The TCR originated in a man in his sixties in good health and CMV-seropositive. This chain connects TRBV5-1 to TRBJ2-7; 9 nucleotides line up with TRBD2. The CDR3 DNA follows: TGCGCCAGCTGCGAGCGGGGGGCCTACGAGCAGTACTTC. Translation: CASCERGAYEQYF.